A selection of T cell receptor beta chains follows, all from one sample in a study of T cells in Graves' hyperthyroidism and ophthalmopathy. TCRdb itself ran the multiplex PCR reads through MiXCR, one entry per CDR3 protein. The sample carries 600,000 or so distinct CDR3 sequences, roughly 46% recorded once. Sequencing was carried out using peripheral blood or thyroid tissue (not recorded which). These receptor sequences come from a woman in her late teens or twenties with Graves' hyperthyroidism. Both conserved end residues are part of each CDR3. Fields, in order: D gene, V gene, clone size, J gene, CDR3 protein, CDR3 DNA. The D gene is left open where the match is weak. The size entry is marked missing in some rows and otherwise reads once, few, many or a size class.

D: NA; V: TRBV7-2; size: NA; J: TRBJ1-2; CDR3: CASSLTDSFHGYTF; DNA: TGTGCCAGCAGCCTTACCGACAGCTTCCACGGCTACACCTTC
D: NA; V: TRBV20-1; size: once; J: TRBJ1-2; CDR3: CSAREPGASYGYTF; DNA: TGCAGTGCTAGAGAGCCAGGGGCCTCTTATGGCTACACCTTC
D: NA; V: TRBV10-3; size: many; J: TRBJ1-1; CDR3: CAISESEGSAEAFF; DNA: TGTGCCATCAGTGAGTCTGAGGGTAGCGCTGAAGCTTTCTTT
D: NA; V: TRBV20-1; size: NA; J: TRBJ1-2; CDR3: CSASIGETYGYTF; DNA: TGCAGTGCTAGTATAGGGGAGACTTATGGCTACACCTTC
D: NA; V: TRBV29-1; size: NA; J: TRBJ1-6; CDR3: CSVDSNNSPLHF; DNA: TGCAGCGTAGACAGCAATAATTCACCCCTCCACTTT
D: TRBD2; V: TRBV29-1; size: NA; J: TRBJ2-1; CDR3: CSVSRTSLLIHKQFF; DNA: TGCAGCGTTTCCCGGACTAGTCTTCTCATTCATAAGCAGTTCTTC
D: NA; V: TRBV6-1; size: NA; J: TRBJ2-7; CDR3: CASSRGEGGYEQYF; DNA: TGTGCCAGCTCGAGGGGGGAGGGTGGGTACGAGCAGTACTTC
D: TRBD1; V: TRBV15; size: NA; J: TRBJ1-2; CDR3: CATSHQRGGGAGGGYTF; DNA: TGTGCCACCAGCCACCAAAGAGGGGGCGGCGCGGGGGGAGGCTACACCTTC
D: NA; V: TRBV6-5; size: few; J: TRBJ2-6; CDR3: CASSSPLDRSSGANVLTF; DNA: TGTGCCAGCAGTTCACCCCTCGACAGGAGCTCTGGGGCCAACGTCCTGACTTTC
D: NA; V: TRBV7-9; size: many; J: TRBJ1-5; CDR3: CASSYRDTADQPQHF; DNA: TGTGCCAGCAGCTATCGGGACACTGCTGATCAGCCCCAGCATTTT
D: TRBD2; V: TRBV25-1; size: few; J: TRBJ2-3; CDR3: CASSLAGGSTDTQYF; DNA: TGTGCCAGCAGTTTGGCGGGAGGGAGCACAGATACGCAGTATTTT
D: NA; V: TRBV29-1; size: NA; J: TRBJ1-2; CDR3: CSVWSGYGYTF; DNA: TGCAGCGTTTGGAGTGGCTATGGCTACACCTTC
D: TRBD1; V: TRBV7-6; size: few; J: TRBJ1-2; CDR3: CASSFRGGDYGYTF; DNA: TGTGCCAGCAGCTTCAGGGGGGGAGACTATGGCTACACCTTC
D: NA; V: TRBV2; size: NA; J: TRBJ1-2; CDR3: CASSYSEVFYGYTF; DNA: TGTGCCAGCAGTTACTCGGAGGTTTTCTATGGCTACACCTTC
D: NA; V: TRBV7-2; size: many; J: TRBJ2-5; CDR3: CASSLGLVETQYF; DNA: TGTGCCAGCAGCTTAGGCCTCGTCGAGACCCAGTACTTC
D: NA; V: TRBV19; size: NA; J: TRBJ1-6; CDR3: CASSSAVSSYNSPLHF; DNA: TGTGCCAGTAGCTCAGCGGTGAGCTCCTATAATTCACCCCTCCACTTT
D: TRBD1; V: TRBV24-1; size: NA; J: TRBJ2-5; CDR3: CATSESGQGGETQYF; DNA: TGTGCCACCAGTGAATCAGGACAGGGCGGAGAGACCCAGTACTTC
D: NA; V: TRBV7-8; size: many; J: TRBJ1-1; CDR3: CASSLDWRMNTEAFF; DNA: TGTGCCAGCAGCTTAGACTGGAGGATGAACACTGAAGCTTTCTTT
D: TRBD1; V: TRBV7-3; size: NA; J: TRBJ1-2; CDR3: CASSLITGDGYTF; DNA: TGTGCCAGCAGCTTAATAACAGGGGATGGCTACACCTTC
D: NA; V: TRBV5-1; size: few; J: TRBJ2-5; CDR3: CASKEGFETQYF; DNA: TGCGCCAGTAAGGAAGGGTTCGAGACCCAGTACTTC
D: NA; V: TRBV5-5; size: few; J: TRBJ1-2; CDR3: CASSQAGANYGYTF; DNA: TGTGCCAGCAGCCAGGCAGGGGCTAACTATGGCTACACCTTC
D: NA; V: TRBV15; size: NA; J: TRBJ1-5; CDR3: CATSSVDRSNQPQHF; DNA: TGTGCCACCAGCAGTGTGGACAGATCCAATCAGCCCCAGCATTTT